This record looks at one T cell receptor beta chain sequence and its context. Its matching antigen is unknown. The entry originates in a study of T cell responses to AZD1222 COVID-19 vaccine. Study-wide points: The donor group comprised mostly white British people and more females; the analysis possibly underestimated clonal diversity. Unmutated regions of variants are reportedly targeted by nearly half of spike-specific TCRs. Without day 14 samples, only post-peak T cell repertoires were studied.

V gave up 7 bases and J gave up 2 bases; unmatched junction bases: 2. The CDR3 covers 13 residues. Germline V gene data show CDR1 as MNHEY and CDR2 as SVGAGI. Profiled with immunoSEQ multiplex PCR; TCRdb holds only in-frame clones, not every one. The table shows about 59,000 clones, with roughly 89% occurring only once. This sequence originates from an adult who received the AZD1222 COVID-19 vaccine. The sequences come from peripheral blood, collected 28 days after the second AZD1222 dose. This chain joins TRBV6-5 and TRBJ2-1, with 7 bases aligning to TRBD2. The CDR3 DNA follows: TGTGCCAGCAAGACTAGCACCTACAATGAGCAGTTCTTC. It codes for CASKTSTYNEQFF.